Following are 23 T cell receptor beta chains from one sample sequenced in a study of early T cells in non-severe SARS-CoV-2 infection. TCRdb processed the 5' RACE reads anew with MiXCR; each CDR3 protein has one entry. The sample includes more than 55,000 distinct CDR3 sequences, about an eighth of them seen just once. The sample comprised whole blood. All receptors come from an adult who was a healthcare worker with PCR-confirmed SARS-CoV-2 infection or an uninfected control (not recorded which).

This clonotype was seen a few times. V usage is TRBV13 and J usage is TRBJ2-7; 7 nucleotides line up with TRBD1. CDR1 and CDR2 (germline): PRHDT, FYEKMQ (reference sequence). The CDR3 is 14 residues long. Trimming cost V 0 bases and J 2 bases; bases outside gene matches: 1. The CDR3 spells CASSLGGQAYEQYF. CDR3 sequence (DNA): TGTGCCAGCAGCTTAGGCGGACAGGCCTACGAGCAGTACTTC.

About this clonotype: A much more abundant neighbour one base away suggests this may be a read error. It is unclear where the CDR3 begins or ends on the DNA, so no DNA is shown, and the CDR3 is as TCRdb lists it. The chain joins TRBV29-1 to TRBJ1-1; the DNA was not compared with TRBD1, the D call given in the table. The CDR3 is 12 amino acids long, termini counted. Germline assignment: CDR1 SQVTM and CDR2 ANQGSEA. CDR3 sequence reads: CSVGQGSTEALF.

In the case of this clonotype: One base away lies a much larger clone, so this may be a sequencing read error. The genes are TRBV9 and TRBJ2-2, with D unresolved. Per the germline V gene, CDR1 is SGDLS and CDR2 is YYNGEE. The V gene lost 2 bases and the J gene lost 1 base, with 0 bases spanning the gap. This CDR3 comprises 12 residues. The CDR3 reads CASSVNTGELFF. In DNA form, the CDR3 reads TGTGCCAGCAGCGTGAACACCGGGGAGCTGTTTTTT.

The table lists this clonotype with many counts. CDR3 sequence reads: CASSSRAARYEQYF. The CDR3 DNA reads as TGTGCCAGCAGCTCTCGGGCTGCGAGATACGAGCAGTACTTC. The J gene is TRBJ2-7, the V gene TRBV13; D is undetermined. CDR1 PRHDT and CDR2 FYEKMQ come from the germline V gene (reference sequence). This CDR3 comprises 14 residues. V lost 4 bases and J lost 4, with 14 bases in between.

This clonotype has just a few counts. This sequence joins TRBV6-5 and TRBJ2-7; D may be TRBD1 or TRBD2 (5 bases each). This CDR3 has 15 amino acids. Germline CDR1 is MNHEY and CDR2 is SVGAGI. V was clipped by 6 bases and J by 2 bases, with 17 bases between them. The CDR3 loop is CASSLGLGVPYEQYF. The CDR3 region has the DNA TGTGCCAGCAGCCTGGGGCTGGGGGTGCCCTACGAGCAGTACTTC.

There are a few counts of this clonotype. V usage is TRBV29-1 and J usage is TRBJ2-1; possible D gene TRBD2, 7 bases. The CDR3 is 12 amino acids. V was trimmed by 8 bases and J by 9 bases, leaving 17 bases between them. In germline, CDR1 is SQVTM, CDR2 ANQGSEA. The chain's CDR3 is CSIPWGGGEQFF. CDR3 nucleotide sequence: TGCAGCATCCCGTGGGGGGGCGGTGAGCAGTTCTTC.

The CDR3 DNA sequence: TGCAGTGCTAGAAGGCAGGCCTCCTACGAGCAGTACTTC. It yields the protein CSARRQASYEQYF. The rearrangement links TRBV20-1 to TRBJ2-7; unclear D gene. CDR1 is DFQATT and CDR2 is SNEGSKA in the germline V gene (reference sequence). The CDR3 contains 13 residues. The V end lost 2 bases, the J end lost 0 bases, and 8 bases lay between the germline ends.

This clonotype has ten or more counts. The chain employs TRBV29-1 and TRBJ2-7; TRBD2 is a possible D gene (5 bases). V gave up 6 bases and J gave up 0 bases, with 15 bases separating them. Germline CDR1 SQVTM, CDR2 ANQGSEA. The CDR3 loop spans 14 amino acids. This CDR3 is CSVEVDGISYEQYF. CDR3 nucleotide sequence: TGCAGCGTCGAGGTGGACGGGATCTCCTACGAGCAGTACTTC.

This clonotype was counted many times. The chain is built from TRBV29-1 and TRBJ2-6, with D possibly TRBD1 on 6 matching bases. The V gene lost 6 bases and the J gene lost 0 bases, with 21 bases spanning the gap. CDR1 SQVTM and CDR2 ANQGSEA come from the germline V gene. This CDR3 comprises 18 residues. The CDR3 spells CSVPEGPGQGSGANVLTF. For the CDR3, the DNA is TGCAGCGTGCCCGAAGGCCCGGGACAAGGCTCTGGGGCCAACGTCCTGACTTTC.

This clonotype was counted at least ten times. V is TRBV11-2 and J is TRBJ2-3; D is perhaps TRBD2 (6 bases). V lost 0 bases to trimming and J lost 0 bases, with 10 bases between them. Germline CDR1 SGHAT, CDR2 FQNNGV. The CDR3 runs 16 residues. DNA for the CDR3: TGTGCCAGCAGCTTAGAGGCGGCGGGAAGCACAGATACGCAGTATTTT. Its protein is CASSLEAAGSTDTQYF.

CDR3 nucleotides: TGCGCCAGCAGTGAAACTAGCGGAACCTCGTGGGAGACCCAGTACTTC. Its protein is CASSETSGTSWETQYF. The V call is TRBV10-1, the J call TRBJ2-5, with 8 bases that match TRBD2. Unmatched junction bases numbered 11, after V lost 3 bases and J lost 5 bases. The CDR3 runs to 16 residues. Per the germline V gene, CDR1 is WNHNN and CDR2 is SYGVQD (reference sequence).

This clonotype was seen many times. The J gene is TRBJ2-1, the V gene TRBV6-2 or TRBV6-3, with 8 bases that match TRBD1. Germline V gene sequence: CDR1 MNHEY, CDR2 SVGEGT. Trimming at V came to 5 bases and at J to 6 bases, leaving 6 bases not matched to a gene. CDR3 length equals 14 residues. The CDR3 DNA reads as TGTGCCAGCAGTAAGACAGGGGAGACCAATGAGCAGTTCTTC. Its translation is CASSKTGETNEQFF.

In its sample, this clonotype was seen many times. This chain joins TRBV29-1 and TRBJ2-3, with a tentative D call TRBD2 (6 bases). CDR1 is SQVTM and CDR2 is ANQGSEA in the germline V gene. V gave up 4 bases and J gave up 5 bases, with 13 bases separating them. This CDR3 is built from 13 residues. CDR3 nucleotide sequence: TGCAGCGTTGGGTTACTAGCAGGAGATACGCAGTATTTT. This gives the protein CSVGLLAGDTQYF.

This clonotype is medium-sized (0.01 to 0.1%). The chain has TRBV5-4 and TRBJ2-7; D possibly corresponds to TRBD1 (6 bases). This CDR3 region has 14 residues. V was cut by 5 bases and J by 1 base, with 13 bases left in between. Germline V lookup: CDR1 SGHNT, CDR2 YYREEE (reference sequence). CDR3 region: CASRQTQGSYEQYF. The DNA of the CDR3 is TGTGCCAGCAGGCAAACACAGGGATCCTACGAGCAGTACTTC.

Many counts were recorded for this clonotype. This chain links TRBV7-8 with TRBJ2-1, with a tentative D call TRBD1 (6 bases). Germline assignment: CDR1 SGHVS and CDR2 FQNEAQ. V was cut by 4 bases and J by 8 bases, with 15 bases left in between. The CDR3 has 14 residues. The CDR3 spells CASSSNHRDDEQFF. Written as DNA, the CDR3 is TGTGCCAGCAGCTCCAACCACAGGGACGATGAGCAGTTCTTC.

This clonotype was observed at least ten times. The chain combines TRBV5-1 with TRBJ2-5; D not resolved. The CDR3 covers 13 residues. CDR1 is SGHRS, CDR2 YFSETQ, per germline. The V end was cut by 1 base, the J end by 2 bases, with 6 bases between. The DNA of the CDR3 is TGCGCCAGCAGCTTGTACCCACAAGAGACCCAGTACTTC. Translating it yields CASSLYPQETQYF.

This clonotype was found a few times. The V gene is TRBV9, the J gene TRBJ2-3; no clear D. The V end was cut by 1 base, the J end by 2 bases, with 8 bases between. The CDR3 loop spans 14 amino acids. Germline V gene data show CDR1 as SGDLS and CDR2 as YYNGEE. CDR3 in DNA: TGTGCCAGCAGCGTAATAGACAACACAGATACGCAGTATTTT. Translating gives CASSVIDNTDTQYF.

This clonotype was counted at least ten times. This chain connects TRBV2 to TRBJ1-2; D possibly corresponds to TRBD1 (5 bases). Germline assignment: CDR1 SNHLY and CDR2 FYNNEI. This CDR3 has 13 amino acids. Trimming removed 4 bases at V and 4 bases at J, with 10 bases between. CDR3 in DNA: TGTGCCAGCAGTGCACAGGTTAGCTATGGCTACACCTTC. This sequence encodes CASSAQVSYGYTF.

There are many counts of this clonotype. The CDR3 is CASSFLRGRFNSGELFF. Here the CDR3 DNA reads TGTGCCAGCAGTTTCCTCAGGGGGCGTTTTAATTCCGGGGAGCTGTTTTTT. The rearrangement uses TRBV7-9 and TRBJ2-2; TRBD1 aligns across 8 bases. The trim removed 6 bases at V and 6 bases at J, leaving 15 bases unmatched. Germline assignment: CDR1 SEHNR and CDR2 FQNEAQ (reference sequence). The CDR3 is made up of 17 amino acids.

This clonotype has just one count. The V gene is TRBV9, the J gene TRBJ2-5; 8 bases agree with TRBD2. The germline V gene has CDR1 SGDLS and CDR2 YYNGEE. J was trimmed by 6 bases and V by 2 bases; bases with no gene match: 6. The CDR3 loop spans 14 amino acids. The CDR3 sequence: CASSVGGAVKTQYF. CDR3 bases: TGTGCCAGCAGCGTCGGGGGGGCAGTCAAGACCCAGTACTTC.

This clonotype was detected only a few times. The rearrangement uses TRBV12-3 or TRBV12-4 and TRBJ2-4; D possibly corresponds to TRBD1 (5 bases). The germline V and J ends were trimmed by 3 bases and 8 bases, with 14 bases remaining between them. The CDR3 totals 14 residues. The CDR3 DNA reads as TGTGCCAGCAGTTTTTCCAGGGTTGGGTACATTCAGTACTTC. Translating it yields CASSFSRVGYIQYF.

Ten or more counts support this clonotype. V is TRBV11-2 and J is TRBJ2-1; D gene ambiguous. V was trimmed by 5 bases and J by 6 bases, leaving 14 bases between them. The CDR3 is 14 residues long. Germline CDR1 is SGHAT and CDR2 is FQNNGV. CDR3 in DNA: TGTGCCAGCAGCCCCGACCCCCTGGGCAATGAGCAGTTCTTC. Translating gives CASSPDPLGNEQFF.

This clonotype was found a few times. V gene TRBV7-3 combines with J gene TRBJ2-1; 11 bases fit TRBD1. Germline V gene lookup returns CDR1 SGHTA and CDR2 FQGTGA. This CDR3 is built from 17 residues. J gave up 7 bases and V 3 bases, and 11 bases lay outside the gene matches. Here the CDR3 reads CASSLAGQGDFKNEQFF. As DNA, the CDR3 is TGTGCCAGCAGCTTGGCGGGACAGGGGGATTTTAAGAATGAGCAGTTCTTC.